This T cell receptor beta chain originates from a study of PD-1 blockade in classical Hodgkin lymphoma. From germline, CDR1 is MDHEN and CDR2 SYDVKM. The CDR3 is made up of 13 amino acids. V shed 6 bases and J 9 bases; nucleotides not matched to a gene: 4. Only in-frame clones appear in the TCRdb table, and some are missing; sequencing was by immunoSEQ multiplex PCR. The sample lists 43,000 or so clones, 88% occurring once. With respect to this clone: The antigen is unknown.

Every patient relapsed after autologous stem cell transplantation, and brentuximab vedotin exposure varied. Study-level findings and limits: Newly diagnosed patients and complete responders had comparable diversity at baseline.

The sequences come from peripheral blood mononuclear cells (PBMCs), collected at baseline. The source is a human donor with classical Hodgkin lymphoma. This chain connects TRBV28 to TRBJ2-5; 13 bases agree with TRBD2. The CDR3 nucleotides are TGTGCCAGCAGGATCGGACTAGCGGGGGCCCAGTACTTC. As protein: CASRIGLAGAQYF.